Presented here are 4 T cell receptor beta chains from one specimen sequenced in a study of molecular identifiers for immune sequencing clone quantification (dated by TCRdb to the late 2010s). Library generation was performed with PCR. TCRdb lists the instrument as NextSeq 500. The raw public data were reprocessed by TCRdb itself: fastp quality trimming at Q25, MiXCR clonotype calling, in-frame beta chains only. Merged by CDR3 protein, the rows form single entries marked with the most common genes and DNA. The sample contains tens of thousands of distinct CDR3 sequences, 24% of them found a single time. The ten largest clones add up to 0.98% of the sample. Sequenced material: naive CD8+ T cells from blood, with Jurkat cell RNA spiked in. What the cell subset or site label conveys for this sample: FACS-sorted CD8+CD4-CCR7+CD45RA+ naive T cells. These receptor sequences come from a human donor in good health. Some libraries in this study had Jurkat cell RNA spiked in.

The table lists this clonotype with many counts. The chain couples TRBV7-9 to TRBJ2-5; 10 bases fit TRBD1. The germline V gene has CDR1 SEHNR and CDR2 FQNEAQ (reference sequence). V trimming: 1 base; J trimming: 0 bases; junction bases outside the gene matches: 5. The CDR3 consists of 17 residues. The CDR3 is CASSLVGGQGYQETQYF. The DNA for the CDR3 is TGTGCCAGCAGCTTAGTGGGGGGACAGGGGTACCAAGAGACCCAGTACTTC.

With regard to this clonotype: Being one base from a much bigger clone, this may be a read error. The conserved phenylalanine or tryptophan is not found at the CDR3 terminus, so this likely reflects a read error. CDR3 sequence (DNA): TGTGCCAGCAGTGAAATCCAGGGGGAAGAACTGTTTCTT. Translating it yields CASSEIQGEELFL. The V call is TRBV6-1, the J call TRBJ1-4, with 7 bases matching TRBD1. Germline assignment: CDR1 MNHNS and CDR2 SASEGT. The CDR3 totals 13 residues. The trim removed 2 bases at V and 12 bases at J, leaving 6 bases unmatched.

On this clonotype itself: A read error may explain this, as a much larger clone is one base away. The rearrangement uses TRBV6-5 and TRBJ2-2; TRBD2 matches at 12 bases. Trimming removed 4 bases from V and 7 bases from J; junction bases left unmatched: 10. The CDR3 is made up of 17 amino acids. Germline values: CDR1 MNHEY, CDR2 SVGAGI. The CDR3 is CASSFSGLAGRFGELFF. The CDR3 DNA reads TGTGCCAGCAGTTTCTCAGGACTAGCGGGAAGATTCGGGGAGCTGTTTTTT.

This clonotype was observed many times. The chain joins TRBV4-3 to TRBJ2-1, with 10 bases fitting TRBD1. Trimming removed 3 bases from V and 6 bases from J; junction bases left unmatched: 5. The germline CDR1 and CDR2 sequences are LGHNA and YSLEER. The length of the CDR3 is 15 residues. CDR3: CASSHGRQGANEQFF. The CDR3, as DNA: TGCGCCAGCAGCCACGGAAGACAGGGGGCCAATGAGCAGTTCTTC.